This T cell receptor beta chain was sequenced for a study of neurological immune-mediated disorders. This clonotype was seen many times. Template-switch 5'RACE cDNA synthesis added a 10-nucleotide unique molecular identifier. TCRdb reprocessed the 5' RACE reads via MiXCR and lists one record per CDR3 protein. The sample contains tens of thousands of distinct CDR3 sequences, roughly 10% of which appear only once. This sequence originates from a woman aged 30 to 39 with HTLV-1-associated myelopathy (HAM/TSP). Sequencing was done on a sample of CD4+ T cells from blood.

This chain's CDR3 is CSTTGTGTDTQYF. The CDR3 DNA reads as TGCAGTACTACCGGGACAGGGACAGATACGCAGTATTTT. The chain couples TRBV20-1 to TRBJ2-3; 9 bases align to TRBD1. The CDR3 covers 13 residues. Germline CDR1 DFQATT, CDR2 SNEGSKA (reference sequence). Trimming removed 8 bases from V and 3 bases from J; junction bases left unmatched: 6.